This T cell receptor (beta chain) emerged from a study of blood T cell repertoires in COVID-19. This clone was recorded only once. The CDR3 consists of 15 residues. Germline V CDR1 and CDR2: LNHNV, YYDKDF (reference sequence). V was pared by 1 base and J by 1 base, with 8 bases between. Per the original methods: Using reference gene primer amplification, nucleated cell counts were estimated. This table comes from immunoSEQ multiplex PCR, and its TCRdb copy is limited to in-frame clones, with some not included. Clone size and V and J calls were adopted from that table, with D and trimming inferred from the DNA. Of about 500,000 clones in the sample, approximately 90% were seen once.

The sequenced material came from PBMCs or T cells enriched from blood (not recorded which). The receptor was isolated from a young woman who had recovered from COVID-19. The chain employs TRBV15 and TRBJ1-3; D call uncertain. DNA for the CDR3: TGTGCCACCAGCAGAGGTTCAGTGTCTGGAAACACCATATATTTT. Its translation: CATSRGSVSGNTIYF.